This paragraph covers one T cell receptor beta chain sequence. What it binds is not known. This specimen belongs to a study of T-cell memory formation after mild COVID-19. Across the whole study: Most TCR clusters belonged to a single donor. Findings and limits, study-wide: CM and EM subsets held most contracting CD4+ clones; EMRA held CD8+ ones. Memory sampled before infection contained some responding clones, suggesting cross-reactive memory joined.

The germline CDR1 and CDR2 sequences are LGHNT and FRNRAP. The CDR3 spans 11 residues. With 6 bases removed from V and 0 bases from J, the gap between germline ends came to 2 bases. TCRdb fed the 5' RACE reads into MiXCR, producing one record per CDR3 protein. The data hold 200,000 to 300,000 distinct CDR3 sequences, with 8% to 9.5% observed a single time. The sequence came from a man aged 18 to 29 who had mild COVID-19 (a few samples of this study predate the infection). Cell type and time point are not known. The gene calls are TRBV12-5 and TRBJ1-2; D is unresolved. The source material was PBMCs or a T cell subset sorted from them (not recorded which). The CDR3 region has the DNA TGTGCTAGTGGCTCTAACTATGGCTACACCTTC. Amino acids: CASGSNYGYTF. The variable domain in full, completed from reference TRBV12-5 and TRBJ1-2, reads DARVTQTPRHKVTEMGQEVTMRCQPILGHNTVFWYRQTMMQGLELLAYFRNRAPLDDSGMPKDRFSAEMPDATLATLKIQPSEPRDSAVYFCASGSNYGYTFGSGTRLTVV.